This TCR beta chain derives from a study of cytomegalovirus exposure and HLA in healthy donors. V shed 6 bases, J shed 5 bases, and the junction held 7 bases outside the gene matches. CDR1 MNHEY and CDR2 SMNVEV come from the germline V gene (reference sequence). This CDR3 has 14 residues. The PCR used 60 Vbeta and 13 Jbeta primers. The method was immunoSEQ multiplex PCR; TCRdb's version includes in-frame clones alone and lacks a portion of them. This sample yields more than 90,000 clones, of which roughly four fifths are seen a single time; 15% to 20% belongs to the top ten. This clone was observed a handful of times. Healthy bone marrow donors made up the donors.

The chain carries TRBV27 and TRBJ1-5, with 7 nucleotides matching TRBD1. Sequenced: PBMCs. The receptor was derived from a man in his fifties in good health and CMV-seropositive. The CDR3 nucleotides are TGTGCCAGCAGCCTCATACAGGGGCATCAGCCCCAGCATTTT. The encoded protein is CASSLIQGHQPQHF.